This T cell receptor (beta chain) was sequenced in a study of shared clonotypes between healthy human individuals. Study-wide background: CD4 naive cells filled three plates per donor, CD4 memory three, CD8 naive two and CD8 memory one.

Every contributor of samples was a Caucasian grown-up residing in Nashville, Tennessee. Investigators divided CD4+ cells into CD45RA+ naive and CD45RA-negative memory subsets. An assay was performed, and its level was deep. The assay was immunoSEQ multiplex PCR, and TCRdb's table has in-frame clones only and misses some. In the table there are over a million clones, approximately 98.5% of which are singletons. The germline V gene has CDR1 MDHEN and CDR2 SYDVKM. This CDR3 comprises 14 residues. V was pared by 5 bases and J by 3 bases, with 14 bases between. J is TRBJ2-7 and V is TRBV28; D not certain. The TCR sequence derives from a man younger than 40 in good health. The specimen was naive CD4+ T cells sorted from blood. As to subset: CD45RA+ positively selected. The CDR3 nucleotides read TGTGCCAGCAGTCGAAGTTTACTGATCTACGAGCAGTACTTC. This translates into CASSRSLLIYEQYF.